This T cell receptor beta chain emerged from a study of OX40 agonist ivuxolimab in advanced cancers. Study overall: An anti-OX40 (CD134) antibody with agonistic activity, ivuxolimab, was administered to patients.

Clones were sequenced by immunoSEQ multiplex PCR, and TCRdb holds only the in-frame ones, with some missing. The sample lists 75,000 to 90,000 clones, more than 80% seen once, with roughly 10% in the top ten. General study points: Near-lowest levels of clonal expansion characterized partial responders at 0.1-3.0 mg/kg.

Notes on this clone: The antigen remains undetermined.

The CDR3 totals 13 residues. Per the germline V gene, CDR1 is SGHTA and CDR2 is FQGNSA. Deletions cut 2 bases from V and 7 bases from J, with 11 bases between. Patients were excluded for autoimmune disease history or systemic immunosuppression. The receptor was derived from an adult with an advanced solid tumor such as melanoma, head and neck, liver or kidney cancer. V gene TRBV7-2 combines with J gene TRBJ1-2; D uncertain. Sample: CD4+ or CD8+ T cells sorted from blood, taken in a trial of the OX40 agonist ivuxolimab. The CDR3 region has the DNA TGTGCCAGCAGCTTAAGCCCCGGCGGTGGCTACACCTTC. This codes for CASSLSPGGGYTF.